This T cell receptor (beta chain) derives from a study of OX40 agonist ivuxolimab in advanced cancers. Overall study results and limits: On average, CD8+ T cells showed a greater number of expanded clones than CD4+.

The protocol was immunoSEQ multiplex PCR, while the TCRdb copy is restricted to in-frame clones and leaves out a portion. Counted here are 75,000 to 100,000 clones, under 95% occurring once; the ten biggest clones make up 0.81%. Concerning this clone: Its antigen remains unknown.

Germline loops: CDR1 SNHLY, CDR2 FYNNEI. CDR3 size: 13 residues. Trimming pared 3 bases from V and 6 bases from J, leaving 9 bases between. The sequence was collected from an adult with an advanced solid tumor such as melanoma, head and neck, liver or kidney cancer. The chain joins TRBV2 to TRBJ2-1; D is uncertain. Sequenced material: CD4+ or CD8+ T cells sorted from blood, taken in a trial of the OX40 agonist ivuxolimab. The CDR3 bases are TGTGCCAGCAGTGAGGGTCTATTCAATGAGCAGTTCTTC. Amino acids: CASSEGLFNEQFF. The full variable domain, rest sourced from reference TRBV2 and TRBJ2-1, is EPEVTQTPSHQVTQMGQEVILRCVPISNHLYFYWYRQILGQKVEFLVSFYNNEISEKSEIFDDQFSVERPDGSNFTLKIRSTKLEDSAMYFCASSEGLFNEQFFGPGTRLTVL.